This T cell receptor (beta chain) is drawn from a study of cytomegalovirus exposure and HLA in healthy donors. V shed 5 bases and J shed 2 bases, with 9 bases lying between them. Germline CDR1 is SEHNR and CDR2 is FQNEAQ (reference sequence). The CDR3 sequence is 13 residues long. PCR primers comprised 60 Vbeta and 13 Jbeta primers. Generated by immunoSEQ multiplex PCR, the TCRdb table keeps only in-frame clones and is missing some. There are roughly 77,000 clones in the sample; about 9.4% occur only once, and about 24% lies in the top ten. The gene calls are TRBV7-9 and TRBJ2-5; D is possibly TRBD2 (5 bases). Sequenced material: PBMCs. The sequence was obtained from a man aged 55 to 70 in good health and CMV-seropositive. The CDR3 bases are TGTGCCAGCAGCGAGGGCCAGCAAGAGACCCAGTACTTC. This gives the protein CASSEGQQETQYF.